This entry features one T cell receptor beta chain sequence. Its antigen is not known. Through a sample-barcoded 5' primer and a J-beta primer mix, a second PCR was run for about 7 to 12 cycles. Each cDNA was tagged by a template-switch adaptor containing 12 random nucleotides. TCRdb reprocessed the 5' RACE reads via MiXCR and lists one record per CDR3 protein. Altogether about 1 million distinct CDR3 sequences are present, roughly 45% being singletons, with the ten largest covering about 20%. These data belong to a study of blood T cells in healthy people across ages. The overall study: Template-switching capture recovered about one barcoded beta molecule per two T cells.

Study-level results: In long-lived donors, naive CD4+ cell counts and diversity exceeded those of aged donors.

The V end was cut by 2 bases, the J end by 4 bases, with 9 bases between. The CDR3 is made up of 15 amino acids. Germline CDR1 and CDR2: ENHRY and SYGVKD. The sequenced material came from blood. The source is a woman aged 55 to 70 in good health. The rearrangement uses TRBV10-3 and TRBJ2-6; unclear D gene. CDR3 region: CAISEDRGGANVLTF. The CDR3, as DNA: TGTGCCATCAGTGAGGACCGTGGAGGGGCCAACGTCCTGACTTTC.